The 3 T cell receptor beta chains below were found in one sample sequenced in a study of T cells after yellow fever vaccination. TCRdb ran MiXCR on the 5' RACE reads and lists one entry per CDR3 protein. This table has about 430,000 distinct CDR3 sequences, around 20% appearing once. Sample: PBMCs, taken before the yellow fever booster vaccination. These receptor sequences come from a man younger than 30 who received the YFV17D yellow fever vaccine.

This clonotype was observed a handful of times. This rearrangement joins TRBV7-9 to TRBJ2-1; D may correspond to TRBD1 or TRBD2 (5 bases each). Germline V gene lookup returns CDR1 SEHNR and CDR2 FQNEAQ (reference sequence). The CDR3 is 14 residues long. V lost 5 bases and J 6 bases, leaving 14 bases between the germline ends. The CDR3 sequence is CASSPRDPGNEQFF. CDR3 bases: TGTGCCAGCAGCCCCCGGGACCCAGGCAATGAGCAGTTCTTC.

This clonotype was picked up a small number of times. V gene TRBV5-6 combines with J gene TRBJ1-2, with 7 bases aligning to TRBD1. This CDR3 is built from 15 residues. Germline values: CDR1 SGHDT, CDR2 YYEEEE. Trimming cost V 4 bases and J 4 bases; bases outside gene matches: 10. This chain's CDR3 is CASSPRDSDFYGYTF. DNA of the CDR3: TGTGCCAGCAGCCCCCGGGACAGTGACTTCTATGGCTACACCTTC.

This clonotype was counted between two and nine times. The rearrangement joins TRBV29-1 to TRBJ1-2, with D perhaps matching TRBD1 (5 bases). V lost 0 bases to trimming and J lost 2 bases, with 7 bases between them. The germline V gene encodes CDR1 SQVTM and CDR2 ANQGSEA. The CDR3 has 13 residues. The DNA of the CDR3 is TGCAGCGTTGAAGAAGGGGAAAACTATGGCTACACCTTC. It encodes CSVEEGENYGYTF.